Listed below are T cell receptor beta chains from one sample, sequenced in a study of shared clonotypes between healthy human individuals. Data came from immunoSEQ multiplex PCR; TCRdb stores just in-frame clones and leaves some out. The data show a few million clones, around 95% seen once. Sequenced: naive CD4+ T cells sorted from blood. Receptor source: a man aged 18 to 29 in good health. CDR3s include the opening cysteine and the closing phenylalanine or tryptophan. A D gene is named only where the DNA matches it firmly. Size tells how often a clone was seen (once, few, many) or the class of an expanded clone, and some rows leave it out.

TRBJ2-1	-	TRBV7-9	-	TGTGCCACCGACTTGCCGCTAGCGGAGCAGTTCTTC	CATDLPLAEQFF
TRBJ2-7	TRBD2	TRBV15	-	TGTGCCACCAGCAGAGATCTTGGGGGCGGGAGGGCCTACGAGCAGTACTTC	CATSRDLGGGRAYEQYF
TRBJ1-2	-	TRBV19	once	TGTGCCAGTAGTATAGATCTTAACTCGGTGGTCTACACCTTC	CASSIDLNSVVYTF
TRBJ1-1	-	TRBV6-6	-	TGTGCCAGCAGTTATACGGGGCGCGCTGAAGCTTTCTTT	CASSYTGRAEAFF
TRBJ1-3	-	TRBV6-1	-	TGTGCCAGCAGTGAATCGTTAGGAGCTGGAAACACCATATATTTT	CASSESLGAGNTIYF
TRBJ1-6	TRBD1	TRBV30	-	TGTGCCTGGCGGACAGGTTATAATTCACCCCTCCACTTT	CAWRTGYNSPLHF
TRBJ2-7	TRBD2	TRBV11-3	-	TGTGCCAGCAGGGACCCCGGGACTAGCGTCTCCTACGAGCAGTACTTC	CASRDPGTSVSYEQYF
TRBJ2-1	-	TRBV19	-	TGTGCCAGTAGTATGCGACAATACAATGAGCAGTTCTTC	CASSMRQYNEQFF
TRBJ2-7	-	TRBV30	-	TGTGCCTGGAGGCGGATTTCCGAGCAGTACTTC	CAWRRISEQYF
TRBJ2-3	TRBD1	TRBV7-6	-	TGTGCCAGCAGCCCATGGACAGGGGGAACAGATACGCAGTATTTT	CASSPWTGGTDTQYF
TRBJ1-5	-	TRBV27	-	TGTGCCAGCAGTTTTGTAGGGGCAAACGATCAGCCCCAGCATTTT	CASSFVGANDQPQHF
TRBJ2-7	-	TRBV27	-	TGTGCCAGCAGTTTCTACCCCCATATCCCACCGGGACCTAGCTACGAGCAGTACTTC	CASSFYPHIPPGPSYEQYF
TRBJ2-5	TRBD2	TRBV6-5	-	TGTGCCAGCAGTCCTAGCGGGGGTAGGAAGACCCAGTACTTC	CASSPSGGRKTQYF
TRBJ2-5	-	TRBV5-1	-	TGCGCCAGCAGCTTGGCCCTCTTAGGGCCCACCGAGACCCAGTACTTC	CASSLALLGPTETQYF
TRBJ2-3	TRBD2	TRBV10-3	-	TGTGCCATCAGTGGGTCGGATCTAGCGGGGGGGCCGGTATCCCCAGATACGCAGTATTTT	CAISGSDLAGGPVSPDTQYF
TRBJ1-5	-	TRBV7-2	-	TGTGCCAGCAGCCGGCTCGCGGGAGCGGGCCAGCCCCAGCATTTT	CASSRLAGAGQPQHF
TRBJ2-1	-	TRBV11-3	-	TGTGCCAGCAGCTCGAATCACAATGAGCAGTTCTTC	CASSSNHNEQFF
TRBJ2-3	-	TRBV7-2	once	TGTGCCAGCAGTCCTATGGACTACTCCCCAGATACGCAGTATTTT	CASSPMDYSPDTQYF
TRBJ2-1	-	TRBV30	-	TGTGCCTGGAGGATTGGGGGGTCGGTCAATGAGCAGTTCTTC	CAWRIGGSVNEQFF
TRBJ2-7	TRBD1	TRBV6-1	-	TGTGCCAGCAGTGAAGGCCGGGACAGGGGGTACGAGCAGTACTTC	CASSEGRDRGYEQYF
TRBJ2-7	-	TRBV2	-	TGTGCCAGCAGTGATGGGGGGAGGTCCTACGAGCAGTACTTC	CASSDGGRSYEQYF
TRBJ2-6	-	TRBV11-3	-	TGTGCCAGCAGCGGGGACGGGCCCTCTGGGGCCAACGTCCTGACTTTC	CASSGDGPSGANVLTF
TRBJ2-5	-	TRBV7-9	-	TGTGCCAGCAGCTTTACGAACCCCCCCGAGACCCAGTACTTC	CASSFTNPPETQYF
TRBJ2-2	TRBD1	TRBV6-5	-	TGTGCCAGCAGTTCCGGGACAGTCTACACCGGGGAGCTGTTTTTT	CASSSGTVYTGELFF
TRBJ2-1	-	TRBV7-2	once	TGTGCCAGCAGTTCCGCAGGGACCAATTGGTACAATGAGCAGTTCTTC	CASSSAGTNWYNEQFF